A single sample gave rise to the 29 T cell receptor beta chains below, sequenced in a study of cytomegalovirus exposure and HLA in healthy donors. PCR primers comprised 60 Vbeta and 13 Jbeta primers. Libraries were prepared by immunoSEQ multiplex PCR; TCRdb keeps only in-frame clonotypes and omits some of them. This sample carries about 200,000 clones, approximately 88% of them seen once, and the ten largest clones take under 0.85%. The sample taken for sequencing was PBMCs. The origin of the receptors is a boy aged 2-9 years in good health and CMV-seronegative.

The V and J genes are TRBV6-5 and TRBJ2-1; D is unresolved. CDR1 MNHEY and CDR2 SVGAGI come from the germline V gene. The CDR3 totals 16 residues. V lost 0 bases and J 0 bases, leaving 9 bases between the germline ends. DNA for the CDR3: TGTGCCAGCAGTTACTCAATCCAAAACTCCTACAATGAGCAGTTCTTC. It yields the protein CASSYSIQNSYNEQFF.

CDR3 protein: CASSQGSLEAFF. CDR3 nucleotides: TGTGCCAGCAGCCAAGGTTCACTTGAAGCTTTCTTT. V usage is TRBV14 and J usage is TRBJ1-1; the D is unclear. CDR1 SGHDN and CDR2 FVKESK come from the germline V gene. The CDR3 length is 12 residues. Trimming stripped 1 base from V and 7 bases from J, with 7 bases between.

This clone was seen a handful of times. The rearrangement links TRBV4-1 to TRBJ2-7; tentatively, D is TRBD2 (5 bases). The germline CDR1 and CDR2 sequences are MGHRA and YSYEKL. V was clipped by 1 base and J by 0 bases, with 7 bases between them. CDR3 length: 14 residues. The CDR3 here is CASSQGSGSYEQYF. The DNA of the CDR3 is TGCGCCAGCAGCCAAGGAAGCGGCTCCTACGAGCAGTACTTC.

The CDR3, as DNA: TGTGCCAGCAGGGGACAGGGGGATTACGAGCAGTACTTC. Its translation is CASRGQGDYEQYF. The chain is built from TRBV14 and TRBJ2-5, with 11 bases lining up with TRBD1. The closer fit of TRBJ2-7 to the DNA end suggests the J call may be wrong. Germline V CDR1 and CDR2: SGHDN, FVKESK. The CDR3 has 13 residues.

The chain employs TRBV5-1 and TRBJ2-1; TRBD2 aligns across 7 bases. The V and J ends lost 4 bases and 9 bases, in that order; junction bases with no gene match: 10. The CDR3 extends over 14 amino acids. CDR1 is SGHRS, CDR2 YFSETQ, per germline. CDR3 protein: CASSIQTSHSEQFF. Here the CDR3 DNA reads TGCGCCAGCAGCATACAGACTAGCCACAGTGAGCAGTTCTTC.

The chain links TRBV30 to TRBJ2-1; maybe TRBD1 (6 bases). The germline V and J ends were trimmed by 0 bases and 7 bases, with 13 bases remaining between them. The CDR3 covers 14 residues. Germline V gives CDR1 GTSNPN, CDR2 SVGIG (reference sequence). CDR3 sequence (DNA): TGTGCCTGGAGTGTCACAGGGATGGTAAATGAGCAGTTCTTC. Translating gives CAWSVTGMVNEQFF.

The chain links TRBV2 to TRBJ1-1; 10 nucleotides line up with TRBD1. CDR1 is SNHLY, CDR2 FYNNEI, per germline. The CDR3 loop spans 16 amino acids. V was pared by 4 bases and J by 2 bases, with 7 bases of the junction left unmatched. The CDR3 DNA reads as TGTGCCAGCAGTGGGGACAGGGGAAGAAAAAACACTGAAGCTTTCTTT. Translating gives CASSGDRGRKNTEAFF.

This rearrangement joins TRBV6-6 to TRBJ1-1, with 9 bases identical to TRBD1. The V gene's germline CDR1 is MNHNY and CDR2 SVGAGI (reference sequence). The CDR3 has 12 amino acids. V dropped 6 bases and J dropped 10; count of bases not matched to a gene: 6. CDR3 region: CASSPRTGVAFF. As DNA, the CDR3 is TGTGCCAGCAGCCCTCGGACAGGGGTAGCTTTCTTT.

The chain joins TRBV27 to TRBJ2-7, with D perhaps matching TRBD2 (5 bases). Deletions cut 7 bases from V and 2 bases from J, with 18 bases between. The length of the CDR3 is 15 residues. Germline lookup yields CDR1 MNHEY and CDR2 SMNVEV (reference sequence). This chain's CDR3 is CASIATVAFTYEQYF. DNA of the CDR3: TGTGCCAGCATCGCGACTGTAGCGTTCACCTACGAGCAGTACTTC.

The V gene is TRBV27, the J gene TRBJ2-1; D is possibly TRBD2 (6 bases). V was pared by 5 bases and J by 8 bases, with 16 bases between. CDR1 and CDR2 from the germline V gene are MNHEY and SMNVEV (reference sequence). The CDR3 has 14 residues. DNA for the CDR3: TGTGCCAGCAGTGTCAGGGTAGCGGATGATGAGCAGTTCTTC. Protein sequence: CASSVRVADDEQFF.

This clone was detected only once. The chain recombines TRBV7-2 with TRBJ2-5; D is possibly TRBD2 (6 bases). The DNA end is a closer match to TRBJ2-7, so the J assignment may be wrong. Germline assignment: CDR1 SGHTA and CDR2 FQGNSA. The length of the CDR3 is 15 residues. The CDR3 loop is CASSLAGASVSEQYF. The DNA of the CDR3 is TGTGCCAGCAGCTTAGCAGGGGCTAGCGTTAGCGAGCAGTACTTC.

This rearrangement joins TRBV6-5 to TRBJ1-4; D unresolved. Germline V gene sequence: CDR1 MNHEY, CDR2 SVGAGI. Deletions cut 5 bases from V and 5 bases from J, with 9 bases between. The CDR3 loop spans 13 amino acids. The CDR3 DNA reads TGTGCCAGCAGTACAACGGGGAATGAAAAACTGTTTTTT. Translating it yields CASSTTGNEKLFF.

The V call is TRBV30, the J call TRBJ2-1; TRBD1 matches at 9 bases. After removal of 2 bases from V and 1 base from J, the junction contained 3 bases not matched to a gene. Looked up from germline, CDR1 is GTSNPN and CDR2 is SVGIG (reference sequence). The CDR3 totals 15 residues. CDR3: CAWSPGTGSYNEQFF. The CDR3 nucleotides are TGTGCCTGGAGTCCCGGGACAGGGTCCTACAATGAGCAGTTCTTC.

The CDR3 bases are TGTGCCAGCAGTGAAGCGGGGACAGTGAGCTCCTACGAGCAGTACTTC. It codes for CASSEAGTVSSYEQYF. The chain couples TRBV6-1 to TRBJ2-7; 7 positions agree with TRBD1. Trimming removed 0 bases from V and 0 bases from J; junction bases left unmatched: 5. The CDR3 totals 16 residues. Germline CDR1 is MNHNS and CDR2 is SASEGT.

This clone was observed once. The chain combines TRBV6-1 with TRBJ1-1; the D is unclear. Germline loops: CDR1 MNHNS, CDR2 SASEGT. The CDR3 sequence is 15 residues long. V lost 5 bases, J lost 3 bases, and 16 bases lay in between. The CDR3 protein is CASSIGSGGHTEAFF. DNA of the CDR3: TGTGCCAGCAGTATCGGGTCAGGAGGGCACACTGAAGCTTTCTTT.

V is TRBV11-2 and J is TRBJ2-7; possibly TRBD2 for D (7 bases). V dropped 0 bases and J dropped 3 bases, with 12 bases sitting between them. There are 15 residues in the CDR3. CDR1 and CDR2 (germline): SGHAT, FQNNGV. DNA of the CDR3: TGTGCCAGCAGCTTAGAGGGGGGGCTAATCTACGAGCAGTACTTC. Translation gives CASSLEGGLIYEQYF. The entire variable domain, with the rest obtained from reference TRBV11-2 and TRBJ2-7, is as follows: EAGVAQSPRYKIIEKRQSVAFWCNPISGHATLYWYQQILGQGPKLLIQFQNNGVVDDSQLPKDRFSAERLKGVDSTLKIQPAKLEDSAVYLCASSLEGGLIYEQYFGPGTRLTVT.

This clone appeared a few times. The V and J genes are TRBV30 and TRBJ1-2, with a tentative D call TRBD1 (5 bases). Germline assignment: CDR1 GTSNPN and CDR2 SVGIG (reference sequence). Trimming cost V 3 bases and J 5 bases, with 16 bases left between them. CDR3 size: 14 residues. The CDR3 loop reads CAWSQGGVGYGYTF. The CDR3 bases are TGTGCCTGGAGCCAGGGTGGGGTAGGGTATGGCTACACCTTC. Complete variable domain (other parts from reference TRBV30 and TRBJ1-2): SQTIHQWPATLVQPVGSPLSLECTVEGTSNPNLYWYRQAAGRGLQLLFYSVGIGQISSEVPQNLSASRPQDRQFILSSKKLLLSDSGFYLCAWSQGGVGYGYTFGSGTRLTVV.

This clone has only one observation. J is TRBJ1-4 and V is TRBV4-2; D gene unclear. The germline V gene has CDR1 LGHNA and CDR2 YNFKEQ. V was trimmed by 1 base and J by 5 bases, leaving 17 bases between them. The CDR3 covers 17 residues. CDR3 protein: CASSQAYRSALNEKLFF. CDR3 DNA: TGTGCCAGCAGCCAAGCGTATCGGTCCGCCTTGAATGAAAAACTGTTTTTT.

V is TRBV5-8 and J is TRBJ2-5; D possibly corresponds to TRBD2 (6 bases). Trimming cost V 4 bases and J 3 bases, with 13 bases left between them. The CDR3 extends over 14 amino acids. The germline gives CDR1 SGHTS, CDR2 YDEGEE. CDR3 nucleotides: TGTGCCAGCAGCCCAATTCAGCGGGAAGAGACCCAGTACTTC. It translates to CASSPIQREETQYF.

The chain recombines TRBV6-1 with TRBJ1-2, with a tentative D call TRBD1 (6 bases). The CDR3 has 14 amino acids. Deletions cut 5 bases from V and 4 bases from J, with 14 bases between. Germline V gene data show CDR1 as MNHNS and CDR2 as SASEGT. This chain's CDR3 is CASSRQGSGYGYTF. The DNA for the CDR3 is TGTGCCAGCAGTCGGCAGGGGTCCGGCTATGGCTACACCTTC.

The chain joins TRBV30 to TRBJ2-7, with 9 bases fitting TRBD1. The germline CDR1 and CDR2 sequences are GTSNPN and SVGIG (reference sequence). V lost 4 bases to trimming and J lost 3 bases; unmatched junction nucleotides: 4. The CDR3 runs to 13 residues. The CDR3 sequence is CAWMMDRGYEQYF. The CDR3 DNA follows: TGTGCCTGGATGATGGACAGGGGCTACGAGCAGTACTTC.

The chain combines TRBV5-4 with TRBJ2-3; 8 bases align to TRBD2. This CDR3 contains 15 residues. CDR1 SGHNT and CDR2 YYREEE come from the germline V gene (reference sequence). The J segment lost 3 bases and the V segment lost 3 bases, leaving 6 bases of the junction unmatched. The CDR3 nucleotides read TGTGCCAGCAGCTCCAGCGGGAGCGGGACAGATACGCAGTATTTT. Its translation: CASSSSGSGTDTQYF.

The rearrangement uses TRBV27 and TRBJ1-2; unclear D gene. Germline-derived CDR1 and CDR2 are MNHEY and SMNVEV (reference sequence). The V end was cut by 8 bases, the J end by 8 bases, with 18 bases between. The CDR3 totals 13 residues. As DNA, the CDR3 is TGTGCCAGCCGACTCCGGGGTGTCGGCGGCTACACCTTC. Its translation is CASRLRGVGGYTF.

The chain carries TRBV27 and TRBJ2-5; D not resolved. CDR3 length: 13 residues. The germline V and J ends were trimmed by 3 bases and 2 bases, with 7 bases remaining between them. The V gene's germline CDR1 is MNHEY and CDR2 SMNVEV (reference sequence). This chain's CDR3 is CASSFSQQETQYF. The CDR3 DNA is TGTGCCAGCAGTTTTTCACAGCAAGAGACCCAGTACTTC.

The chain links TRBV25-1 to TRBJ1-2, with 10 bases that match TRBD1. This CDR3 has 17 amino acids. Germline lookup yields CDR1 MGHDK and CDR2 SYGVNS. V was clipped by 4 bases and J by 0 bases; unmatched bases: 8. CDR3: CASSGPGTGEANYGYTF. The DNA of the CDR3 is TGTGCCAGCAGTGGACCGGGGACAGGGGAAGCTAACTATGGCTACACCTTC.

The CDR3 loop reads CASTRRGTGDGYTF. DNA for the CDR3: TGTGCCAGTACCCGGAGGGGGACAGGGGATGGCTACACCTTC. The chain has TRBV19 and TRBJ1-2; 10 nucleotides line up with TRBD1. The CDR3 runs to 14 residues. The germline gives CDR1 LNHDA, CDR2 SQIVND (reference sequence). V lost 7 bases, J lost 6 bases, and 8 bases stayed unmatched.

CDR3 DNA: TGCGCCAGCAGCCAAGATCGCCGGAACTATGGCTACACCTTC. Its translation is CASSQDRRNYGYTF. The chain has TRBV4-1 and TRBJ1-2; D not certain. With 0 bases removed from V and 2 bases from J, the gap between germline ends came to 7 bases. The CDR3 has 14 amino acids. CDR1 and CDR2 (germline): MGHRA, YSYEKL.

The J gene is TRBJ2-7, the V gene TRBV7-3; D is perhaps TRBD1 (5 bases). V was shortened by 3 bases and J by 3 bases, with 9 bases between the two germline ends. Germline V gene sequence: CDR1 SGHTA, CDR2 FQGTGA. This CDR3 is 13 amino acids long. In nucleotides, the CDR3 is TGTGCCAGCAGCTTTGATAGGGGCTACGAGCAGTACTTC. Residues: CASSFDRGYEQYF.

The chain uses TRBV4-1 and TRBJ1-1; 8 bases are a match to TRBD1. V lost 4 bases to trimming and J lost 7 bases; unmatched junction nucleotides: 5. The CDR3 extends over 13 amino acids. Germline V CDR1 and CDR2: MGHRA, YSYEKL. CDR3 sequence (DNA): TGCGCCAGCAGCCTTCGACAGGGGAATGAAGCTTTCTTT. The encoded protein is CASSLRQGNEAFF.